Listed below are T cell receptor beta chains from one sample, sequenced in a study of early T cells in non-severe SARS-CoV-2 infection. One entry per CDR3 protein results from TCRdb running MiXCR on the 5' RACE reads. In the table there are fewer than 40,000 distinct CDR3 sequences, roughly 6.6% of which are singletons. Sequencing used whole blood, obtained at baseline. The receptors were sampled from an adult who was a healthcare worker with PCR-confirmed SARS-CoV-2 infection or an uninfected control (not recorded which). Both conserved end residues are part of each CDR3. The D gene is left open where the match is weak. Rows give clone size only sometimes, using once, few, many, or a class for an expanded clone.

d_gene	v_gene	j_gene	abundance	CDR3aa	CDR3nt
TRBD1	TRBV6-5	TRBJ2-7	many	CASSYSEQGAEQYF	TGTGCCAGCAGTTACTCGGAACAGGGGGCCGAGCAGTACTTC
-	TRBV28	TRBJ1-2	few	CASSLTGFNYGYTF	TGTGCCAGCAGTTTAACCGGATTCAACTATGGCTACACCTTC
-	TRBV6-2/TRBV6-3	TRBJ1-5	many	CASTPDRNSNQPQHF	TGTGCCAGCACTCCCGACAGGAATAGCAATCAGCCCCAGCATTTT
TRBD2	TRBV28	TRBJ2-5	many	CASSLDGGSETQYF	TGTGCCAGCAGCCTCGATGGCGGGAGTGAGACCCAGTACTTC
-	TRBV3-1	TRBJ2-1	few	CASSQEGREQFF	TGTGCCAGCAGCCAAGAGGGTCGCGAGCAGTTCTTC
-	TRBV6-1	TRBJ1-2	many	CASSRVGYGYTF	TGTGCCAGCAGCAGGGTTGGCTATGGCTACACCTTC
TRBD2	TRBV6-2/TRBV6-3	TRBJ2-2	-	CASSYYHHGWTSGRNTGELFF	TGTGCCAGCAGTTACTACCACCATGGGTGGACTAGCGGGAGGAACACCGGGGAGCTGTTTTTT
-	TRBV11-1	TRBJ2-3	many	CASSLAGNTQYF	TGTGCCAGCAGCTTAGCAGGGAATACGCAGTATTTT
-	TRBV12-3/TRBV12-4	TRBJ1-3	few	CASSSRTASGNTIYF	TGTGCCAGCAGTTCCCGGACAGCCTCTGGAAACACCATATATTTT
-	TRBV7-2	TRBJ2-1	few	CASSSLDSQKGFF	TGTGCCAGCAGCTCCCTAGACAGCCAAAAGGGGTTCTTC
-	TRBV6-2/TRBV6-3	TRBJ2-6	-	CASSPRRATGANVLTF	TGTGCCAGCAGTCCCCGAAGGGCGACTGGGGCCAACGTCCTGACTTTC
-	TRBV29-1	TRBJ2-2	many	CSVRGLGGPTGELFF	TGCAGCGTTAGGGGCCTTGGCGGGCCGACCGGGGAGCTGTTTTTT
TRBD2	TRBV9	TRBJ2-3	many	CASSFSGSTPDTQYF	TGTGCCAGCAGCTTTAGCGGGAGTACGCCAGATACGCAGTATTTT
-	TRBV19	TRBJ2-6	many	CASSIGSVSGANVLTF	TGTGCCAGTAGTATAGGTTCAGTTTCTGGGGCCAACGTCCTGACTTTC
TRBD2	TRBV6-5	TRBJ2-7	many	CASSFSSGSSEQYF	TGTGCCAGCAGTTTCTCTAGCGGGAGTAGTGAGCAGTACTTC
TRBD2	TRBV29-1	TRBJ2-1	many	CSPGGSGGEQFF	TGCTCCCCCGGGGGGTCAGGAGGTGAGCAGTTCTTC
-	TRBV20-1	TRBJ2-3	-	CSASRSTDTQYF	TGCAGTGCTAGTCGGAGCACAGATACGCAGTATTTT
TRBD2	TRBV20-1	TRBJ2-3	many	CSARNLASGLATDTQYF	TGCAGTGCTAGAAATCTAGCTAGCGGGTTGGCCACAGATACGCAGTATTTT
TRBD2	TRBV29-1	TRBJ2-1	-	CSAPRGASGTNEQFF	TGCAGCGCCCCCCGGGGGGCTAGCGGGACCAATGAGCAGTTCTTC
-	TRBV25-1	TRBJ2-1	many	CASTPQSRSGPYNEQFF	TGTGCCAGCACCCCCCAATCGAGGAGCGGGCCCTACAATGAGCAGTTCTTC
-	TRBV6-1	TRBJ2-1	many	CASSERGSNEQFF	TGTGCCAGCAGTGAAAGGGGATCCAATGAGCAGTTCTTC
TRBD1	TRBV3-1	TRBJ2-5	many	CASSPGGQALETQYF	TGTGCCAGCAGCCCAGGGGGACAGGCCCTAGAGACCCAGTACTTC
TRBD1	TRBV18	TRBJ2-1	few	CASSHRGQASYNEQFF	TGTGCCAGCTCACACCGAGGACAGGCCTCCTACAATGAGCAGTTCTTC
-	TRBV7-3	TRBJ2-2	-	CASSPLGTGELFF	TGTGCCAGCAGCCCTCTAGGAACCGGGGAGCTGTTTTTT
-	TRBV7-6	TRBJ2-3	-	CASSLGIGTDTQYF	TGTGCCAGCAGCTTAGGAATTGGCACAGATACGCAGTATTTT
TRBD1	TRBV6-6	TRBJ2-5	many	CASASAGGWETQYF	TGTGCCAGCGCGTCCGCAGGGGGCTGGGAGACCCAGTACTTC
-	TRBV7-3	TRBJ1-2	few	CASSPSGWGEYGYTF	TGTGCCAGCAGCCCATCAGGCTGGGGGGAGTATGGCTACACCTTC
-	TRBV20-1	TRBJ1-2	many	CSARSRQGTDYGYTF	TGCAGTGCTAGAAGTCGGCAGGGGACGGACTATGGCTACACCTTC
-	TRBV2	TRBJ1-4	-	CASRVDRGNEKLFF	TGTGCCAGCAGGGTCGACAGAGGGAATGAAAAACTGTTTTTT
TRBD1	TRBV12-3/TRBV12-4	TRBJ1-5	-	CASSDREAFGNQPQHF	TGTGCCAGCAGCGACAGGGAGGCATTTGGCAATCAGCCCCAGCATTTT
-	TRBV20-1	TRBJ1-6	-	CSATKGGSPLHF	TGCAGTGCTACTAAGGGTGGGTCACCCCTCCACTTT
-	TRBV4-3	TRBJ2-1	many	CASSQDGWGGDEQFF	TGCGCCAGCAGCCAAGATGGGTGGGGAGGAGATGAGCAGTTCTTC
TRBD2	TRBV24-1	TRBJ2-1	-	CATSDSGSTYNEQFF	TGTGCCACCAGCGACAGCGGGAGCACCTACAATGAGCAGTTCTTC
-	TRBV12-3/TRBV12-4	TRBJ2-3	-	CASSLRTDTDTQYF	TGTGCCAGCAGTTTGCGGACAGACACAGATACGCAGTATTTT
TRBD1	TRBV11-2	TRBJ1-5	many	CASSLVRGVSNQPQHF	TGTGCCAGCAGCTTAGTCAGGGGGGTTAGCAATCAGCCCCAGCATTTT
-	TRBV7-6	TRBJ2-3	-	CASSSDHTDTQYF	TGTGCCAGCAGCTCCGACCACACAGATACGCAGTATTTT
-	TRBV28	TRBJ2-7	few	CASSHFDTDYEQYF	TGTGCCAGCAGTCATTTCGACACAGACTACGAGCAGTACTTC
-	TRBV7-3	TRBJ1-1	few	CASSPERMNTEAFF	TGTGCCAGCAGCCCCGAGCGAATGAACACTGAAGCTTTCTTT
-	TRBV4-1	TRBJ1-1	many	CASSQEWGSEAFF	TGCGCCAGCAGCCAAGAATGGGGTTCTGAAGCTTTCTTT
-	TRBV21-1	TRBJ1-5	many	CASSMTQGTNQPQHF	TGTGCCAGCAGTATGACGCAGGGGACGAATCAGCCCCAGCATTTT
-	TRBV24-1	TRBJ2-7	-	CATSLANRNEQYF	TGTGCCACCAGTCTGGCTAATCGGAACGAGCAGTACTTC
-	TRBV18	TRBJ2-1	many	CASSPSEYNEQFF	TGTGCCAGCTCACCATCAGAATACAATGAGCAGTTCTTC
TRBD2	TRBV18	TRBJ2-3	many	CASSAGTSGSGTDTQYF	TGTGCCAGCTCAGCCGGGACTAGCGGGAGCGGCACAGATACGCAGTATTTT
-	TRBV29-1	TRBJ1-1	few	CSVRIGAMNTEAFF	TGCAGCGTTCGTATAGGTGCAATGAACACTGAAGCTTTCTTT
-	TRBV14	TRBJ2-4	many	CASSHEVSANIQYF	TGTGCCAGCAGCCATGAGGTCTCGGCGAACATTCAGTACTTC
-	TRBV10-3	TRBJ2-3	many	CAISEQEGATDTQYF	TGTGCCATCAGTGAACAGGAGGGGGCCACAGATACGCAGTATTTT
TRBD2	TRBV6-5	TRBJ2-1	large	CASSYDPAGVPYNEQFF	TGTGCCAGCAGTTACGACCCAGCGGGAGTACCTTACAATGAGCAGTTCTTC
TRBD2	TRBV3-1	TRBJ2-7	few	CASSQAGGGRLKQYF	TGTGCCAGCAGCCAAGCAGGTGGCGGGAGACTTAAGCAGTACTTC
-	TRBV29-1	TRBJ2-1	many	CSAVPGHPSNEQFF	TGCAGCGCTGTGCCGGGACACCCTTCGAATGAGCAGTTCTTC
TRBD2	TRBV20-1	TRBJ2-7	-	CSARSGREVSEQYF	TGCAGTGCCCGTAGCGGGAGAGAGGTGTCCGAGCAGTACTTC
-	TRBV6-6	TRBJ2-1	-	CAGRTGDNEQFF	TGTGCCGGACGAACAGGAGACAATGAGCAGTTCTTC
-	TRBV6-5	TRBJ2-1	-	CASRRQKSSYNEQFF	TGTGCCAGCAGACGACAGAAGAGCTCCTACAATGAGCAGTTCTTC
-	TRBV5-1	TRBJ2-5	many	CASSLVSGDQETQYF	TGCGCCAGCAGCTTGGTTAGCGGCGACCAAGAGACCCAGTACTTC
-	TRBV6-6	TRBJ1-2	few	CASSDPGDAANYGYTF	TGTGCCAGCAGTGACCCTGGGGACGCCGCTAACTATGGCTACACCTTC
TRBD1	TRBV9	TRBJ1-5	many	CASSVDPRPGGDQPQHF	TGTGCCAGCAGCGTAGACCCCCGGCCAGGGGGAGATCAGCCCCAGCATTTT
-	TRBV24-1	TRBJ2-4	many	CATSDPLRGGIQYF	TGTGCCACCAGTGATCCCCTGAGGGGTGGCATTCAGTACTTC
TRBD1	TRBV2	TRBJ2-1	-	CASSEGTGVWNEQFF	TGTGCCAGCAGTGAAGGGACAGGGGTATGGAATGAGCAGTTCTTC